The 9 T cell receptor beta chains below come from one sample, sequenced in a study of beta chain features in type 1 diabetes (dated by TCRdb to about 2018). Receptors were amplified or captured by the immunoSEQ multiplex PCR assay. The entire isolated RNA was reverse transcribed using the High Capacity cDNA Reverse Transcription Kit, and thus expressed TCRB transcripts were sequenced. Imported from immuneACCESS, the table was reduced by TCRdb to in-frame sequences with V and J called. These copies leave out some clones; in studies compared against another copy, an unresolved V gene accounts for under half, and the cause of the remainder is not known. The sample includes about 240,000 clones, with about 30% observed a single time. The ten most abundant clones make up under 4.5% of the sample. Sequenced input: central memory CD4+ T cells from blood. Receptors originate from a young man in good health.

This chain connects TRBV4-1 to TRBJ2-3, with D possibly matching TRBD1 (5 bases). V shed 0 bases and J shed 0 bases, with 7 bases lying between them. The V gene's germline CDR1 is MGHRA and CDR2 YSYEKL. The CDR3 has 15 amino acids. The CDR3 loop is CASSQDRQSTDTQYF. DNA of the CDR3: TGCGCCAGCAGCCAAGATAGACAGAGCACAGATACGCAGTATTTT.

This clone appeared a few times. The chain has TRBV28 and TRBJ2-1; a weak D match, TRBD1 (6 bases). The V end lost 5 bases, the J end lost 7 bases, and 24 bases lay between the germline ends. The CDR3 is made up of 17 amino acids. CDR1 MDHEN and CDR2 SYDVKM come from the germline V gene. DNA for the CDR3: TGTGCCAGCAGTCTAAGGGAGAGGCAGGGGTACCGGAATGAGCAGTTCTTC. Translation gives CASSLRERQGYRNEQFF.

This sequence joins TRBV6-5 and TRBJ2-4, with D perhaps TRBD2 (7 bases). The V end lost 5 bases, the J end lost 6 bases, and 17 bases lay between the germline ends. The CDR3 has 15 amino acids. Germline CDR1 is MNHEY and CDR2 is SVGAGI. DNA for the CDR3: TGTGCCAGCAGTCCCCTCGCGGGGGCAAGAAACATTCAGTACTTC. Translation gives CASSPLAGARNIQYF.

There are a few counts of this clone. The chain employs TRBV5-5 and TRBJ2-1; D may be TRBD2 (5 bases). There are 15 residues in the CDR3. Trimming stripped 0 bases from V and 7 bases from J, with 14 bases between. From germline, CDR1 is SGHKS and CDR2 YYEKEE (reference sequence). The CDR3 protein is CASSLALGSGNEQFF. The CDR3 DNA is TGTGCCAGCAGCTTGGCCTTGGGGTCGGGGAATGAGCAGTTCTTC. The whole variable domain, remainder taken from reference TRBV5-5 and TRBJ2-1, is DAGVTQSPTHLIKTRGQQVTLRCSPISGHKSVSWYQQVLGQGPQFIFQYYEKEERGRGNFPDRFSARQFPNYSSELNVNALLLGDSALYLCASSLALGSGNEQFFGPGTRLTVL.

The chain uses TRBV7-2 and TRBJ1-1; TRBD1 matches at 11 bases. The V and J ends lost 5 bases and 4 bases, in that order; junction bases with no gene match: 6. The germline CDR1 and CDR2 sequences are SGHTA and FQGNSA. CDR3 length: 15 residues. As DNA, the CDR3 is TGTGCCAGCAGCCCACTCGGGACAGGGGGCACTGAAGCTTTCTTT. It is translated as CASSPLGTGGTEAFF.

The chain couples TRBV9 to TRBJ2-5; 11 nucleotides agree with TRBD2. V trimming: 4 bases; J trimming: 5 bases; junction bases outside the gene matches: 7. The germline V gene encodes CDR1 SGDLS and CDR2 YYNGEE. The CDR3 is 15 residues long. As DNA, the CDR3 is TGTGCCAGCAGCCTCTCGACTAGCGGGATTGAGACCCAGTACTTC. Protein: CASSLSTSGIETQYF. Supplemented by reference TRBV9 and TRBJ2-5, the full variable domain reads DSGVTQTPKHLITATGQRVTLRCSPRSGDLSVYWYQQSLDQGLQFLIQYYNGEERAKGNILERFSAQQFPDLHSELNLSSLELGDSALYFCASSLSTSGIETQYFGPGTRLLVL.

CDR3 loop: CASGEGPSYEQYF. The CDR3 region has the DNA TGCGCCAGCGGAGAGGGGCCATCCTACGAGCAGTACTTC. The chain joins TRBV4-1 to TRBJ2-7, with D perhaps assigned TRBD1 or TRBD2 (5 bases each). The CDR3 has 13 amino acids. Germline-derived CDR1 and CDR2 are MGHRA and YSYEKL. V was clipped by 8 bases and J by 1 base, with 12 bases between them.

This clone has just a few counts. Within the sample, other DNA sequences also encode this same CDR3. This chain uses TRBV7-2 with TRBJ1-2; D might be TRBD1 (5 bases). V shed 3 bases and J shed 6 bases, with 11 bases lying between them. The CDR3 extends over 13 amino acids. CDR1 and CDR2 from the germline V gene are SGHTA and FQGNSA. The CDR3 nucleotides read TGTGCCAGCAGCTTTTCCAGGGAGGATGGCTACACCTTC. Amino acid sequence: CASSFSREDGYTF.

The chain is built from TRBV5-1 and TRBJ2-5; 8 nucleotides agree with TRBD2. Trimming removed 0 bases from V and 2 bases from J; junction bases left unmatched: 6. CDR3 length: 16 amino acids. Germline CDR1 SGHRS, CDR2 YFSETQ. The CDR3 loop reads CASSLGIAGTQETQYF. In DNA form, the CDR3 reads TGCGCCAGCAGCTTGGGGATAGCGGGGACTCAAGAGACCCAGTACTTC.